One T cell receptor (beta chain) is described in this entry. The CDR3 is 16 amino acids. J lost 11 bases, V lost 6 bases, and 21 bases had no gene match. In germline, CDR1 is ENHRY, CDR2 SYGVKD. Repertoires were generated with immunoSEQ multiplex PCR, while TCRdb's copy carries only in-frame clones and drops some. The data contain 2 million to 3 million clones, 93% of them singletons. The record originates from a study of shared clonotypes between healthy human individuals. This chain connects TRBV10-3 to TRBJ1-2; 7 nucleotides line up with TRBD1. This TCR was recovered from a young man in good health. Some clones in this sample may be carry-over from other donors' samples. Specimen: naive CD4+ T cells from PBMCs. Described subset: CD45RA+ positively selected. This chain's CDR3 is CAISESLVGQGGVYTF. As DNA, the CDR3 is TGTGCCATCAGCGAGAGCCTTGTTGGGCAGGGGGGAGTGTACACCTTC.